A selection of T cell receptor beta chains follows, all from one sample in a study of PD-L1 blockade in urothelial cancer. Measured with immunoSEQ multiplex PCR; TCRdb has only the in-frame clones, and not every one. The sample lists tens of thousands of clones, 88% occurring once. The specimen comprised PBMCs, sampled around atezolizumab (anti-PD-L1) treatment. The receptor set was obtained from a man aged 60 to 75 with urothelial cancer. Each CDR3 is given with its conserved first and last residue. The D gene is left open where the match is weak. Clone size is shown for a subset of rows, as once, few, many or a class of expanded clone.

D: TRBD2
size: -
J: TRBJ2-1
V: TRBV23-1
DNA: TGCGCCAGCAGTCAAGGTGGGCGGGAGTTACTATACAATGAGCAGTTCTTC
CDR3: CASSQGGRELLYNEQFF

D: TRBD1
size: once
J: TRBJ2-3
V: TRBV29-1
DNA: TGCAGCGTTCGTACAGGGGCAGATACGCAGTATTTT
CDR3: CSVRTGADTQYF

D: -
size: -
J: TRBJ1-4
V: TRBV9
DNA: TGTGCCAGCAGCGTAGCCCCAGGGCCTTCTAATGAAAAACTGTTTTTT
CDR3: CASSVAPGPSNEKLFF

D: -
size: few
J: TRBJ2-1
V: TRBV29-1
DNA: TGCAGCGCTTCTATCAGGGAAAGATCCTACAATGAGCAGTTCTTC
CDR3: CSASIRERSYNEQFF

D: -
size: -
J: TRBJ1-1
V: TRBV28
DNA: TGTGCCAGCAATCAAGCGCTTGGAGCTTTCTTT
CDR3: CASNQALGAFF

D: -
size: -
J: TRBJ2-7
V: TRBV28
DNA: TGTGCCAGCCGACGGGTAGGCTACGAGCAGTACTTC
CDR3: CASRRVGYEQYF

D: -
size: -
J: TRBJ2-1
V: TRBV5-1
DNA: TGCGCCAGCAGCTTGGTAACTGTAAATGAGCAGTTCTTC
CDR3: CASSLVTVNEQFF

D: TRBD1
size: -
J: TRBJ2-5
V: TRBV19
DNA: TGTGCCAGTAGGAAGACTGGACAGGCCCAAGAGACCCAGTACTTC
CDR3: CASRKTGQAQETQYF

D: TRBD1
size: -
J: TRBJ2-2
V: TRBV28
DNA: TGTGCCAGCAGTTTTTGGGACAGGGACACCGGGGAGCTGTTTTTT
CDR3: CASSFWDRDTGELFF

D: TRBD1
size: -
J: TRBJ1-2
V: TRBV14
DNA: TGTGCCAGCAGCCCCACCAGGACAGGGGGTGTTTCTGGCTACACCTTC
CDR3: CASSPTRTGGVSGYTF

D: TRBD1
size: -
J: TRBJ1-5
V: TRBV9
DNA: TGTGCCAGCAGCCCAGGGACAGTGGGAAATCAGCCCCAGCATTTT
CDR3: CASSPGTVGNQPQHF

D: TRBD2
size: once
J: TRBJ2-1
V: TRBV10-3
DNA: TGTGCCATCAGTGAGTCGAGTTATGGACAGGGGGGACTAGCGGGGAACAATGAGCAGTTCTTC
CDR3: CAISESSYGQGGLAGNNEQFF

D: -
size: -
J: TRBJ2-2
V: TRBV7-9
DNA: TGTGCCAGCAGCTTAGTCCGGGAGCGGTACACCGGGGAGCTGTTTTTT
CDR3: CASSLVRERYTGELFF

D: TRBD2
size: once
J: TRBJ2-7
V: TRBV5-1
DNA: TGCGCCAGCAGCTTGGCAGCGGGAGCCACCTACGAGCAGTACTTC
CDR3: CASSLAAGATYEQYF

D: TRBD1
size: -
J: TRBJ2-7
V: TRBV25-1
DNA: TGTGCCAGCAGTGATCGAACCTCCGGGACAGGGGACTACGAGCAGTACTTC
CDR3: CASSDRTSGTGDYEQYF

D: -
size: -
J: TRBJ2-5
V: TRBV12-1
DNA: TGTGCCAGCAGCACGGGGGGGACCCAGTACTTC
CDR3: CASSTGGTQYF

D: TRBD2
size: -
J: TRBJ2-3
V: TRBV10-3
DNA: TGTGCCATCAGTGCTCTAGCGGGAGTGGCTAGCACAGATACGCAGTATTTT
CDR3: CAISALAGVASTDTQYF

D: -
size: -
J: TRBJ2-3
V: TRBV7-2
DNA: TGTGCCAGCAGCTTATACACAGATACGCAGTATTTT
CDR3: CASSLYTDTQYF

D: TRBD1
size: once
J: TRBJ2-7
V: TRBV4-3
DNA: TGCGCCAGCAGCCTCAACGGACAGGGGGCCTACGAGCAGTACTTC
CDR3: CASSLNGQGAYEQYF

D: -
size: -
J: TRBJ1-2
V: TRBV6-1
DNA: TGTGCCAGCAGTGAACCGGGAGCAGCTAACTATGGCTACACCTTC
CDR3: CASSEPGAANYGYTF

D: -
size: -
J: TRBJ2-1
V: TRBV6-5
DNA: TGTGCCAGCACCCAGGGGGGTTACAATGAGCAGTTCTTC
CDR3: CASTQGGYNEQFF

D: -
size: few
J: TRBJ2-5
V: TRBV7-7
DNA: TGTGCCAGCAGCCGGGACATTCAGGGAGAGACCCAGTACTTC
CDR3: CASSRDIQGETQYF

D: TRBD2
size: once
J: TRBJ2-5
V: TRBV19
DNA: TGTGCCAGTAGCCCCCGGGGGCTGGCGGGAGGGGCGGTTAAGATCGGAGAGACCCAGTACTTC
CDR3: CASSPRGLAGGAVKIGETQYF

D: -
size: -
J: TRBJ2-5
V: TRBV5-6
DNA: TGTGCCAGCAGCTTTGGGGGCACAGAGACCCAGTACTTC
CDR3: CASSFGGTETQYF

D: -
size: -
J: TRBJ2-7
V: TRBV10-3
DNA: TGTGCCATCAGTGGAAGACTAAACTACGAGCAGTACTTC
CDR3: CAISGRLNYEQYF

D: TRBD2
size: -
J: TRBJ2-7
V: TRBV6-6
DNA: TGTGCCAGCAAACCTAGCGTAGCGGGAGAGACGGGGAAGCAGTACTTC
CDR3: CASKPSVAGETGKQYF

D: -
size: -
J: TRBJ1-4
V: TRBV5-1
DNA: TGCGCCAGCAGCTTGGCGCGGGTCGGGGATGAAAAACTGTTTTTT
CDR3: CASSLARVGDEKLFF

D: TRBD2
size: -
J: TRBJ2-3
V: TRBV4-1
DNA: TGCGCCAGCAGCCAAAGCCTAGCGGGGGGGCTGACAGATACGCAGTATTTT
CDR3: CASSQSLAGGLTDTQYF

D: TRBD1
size: -
J: TRBJ2-1
V: TRBV5-1
DNA: TGCGCCAGCAGCTACCAGGGGGATGGGGGAAATGAGCAGTTCTTC
CDR3: CASSYQGDGGNEQFF

D: TRBD1
size: -
J: TRBJ1-3
V: TRBV19
DNA: TGTGCCAGTAGTACGACAGGGGTTGGAAACACCATATATTTT
CDR3: CASSTTGVGNTIYF

D: -
size: -
J: TRBJ1-1
V: TRBV27
DNA: TGTGCCAGCAGGTCCTGGGCAGCTAACACTGAAGCTTTCTTT
CDR3: CASRSWAANTEAFF

D: -
size: -
J: TRBJ1-1
V: TRBV19
DNA: TGTGCCAGTAGTATAGAGGACAGAGCCACTGAAGCTTTCTTT
CDR3: CASSIEDRATEAFF

D: -
size: -
J: TRBJ1-1
V: TRBV4-3
DNA: TGCGCCAGCAGCCAAGAGGGGGCGGGTACGTACACTGAAGCTTTCTTT
CDR3: CASSQEGAGTYTEAFF

D: -
size: -
J: TRBJ1-4
V: TRBV30
DNA: TGTGCCTGGAGCCCGGAGAGTGAAAAACTGTTTTTT
CDR3: CAWSPESEKLFF

D: -
size: -
J: TRBJ1-4
V: TRBV7-9
DNA: TGTGCCAGCAAAGGGGGGGCCAGTTTTGGTAATGAAAAACTGTTTTTT
CDR3: CASKGGASFGNEKLFF

D: TRBD1
size: -
J: TRBJ1-1
V: TRBV5-1
DNA: TGCGCCAGCAGCTTGCACCCGGACAGGGACGCTGAAGCTTTCTTT
CDR3: CASSLHPDRDAEAFF

D: TRBD1
size: -
J: TRBJ2-5
V: TRBV28
DNA: TGTGCCAGCAGTCCAGGGGGCGGGGAGACCCAGTACTTC
CDR3: CASSPGGGETQYF

D: -
size: -
J: TRBJ2-7
V: TRBV6-1
DNA: TGTGCCAGCAGTGAACTACGGGGATCCTCGCCCTACGAGCAGTACTTC
CDR3: CASSELRGSSPYEQYF

D: TRBD2
size: -
J: TRBJ2-7
V: TRBV28
DNA: TGTGCCAGCAGTACAACTAGCGGGAGTTACGAGCAGTACTTC
CDR3: CASSTTSGSYEQYF

D: TRBD2
size: -
J: TRBJ2-3
V: TRBV9
DNA: TGTGCCAGCAGCGTTAACCTAGCGGGGGGCACAGATACGCAGTATTTT
CDR3: CASSVNLAGGTDTQYF

D: -
size: -
J: TRBJ1-3
V: TRBV7-2
DNA: TGTGCCAGCAGCCCGGGTACGAGCCGGGGATTGAACACCATATATTTT
CDR3: CASSPGTSRGLNTIYF

D: -
size: -
J: TRBJ2-7
V: TRBV10-2
DNA: TGCGCCAGCAGTGATCATTGGGACTCCGCTTACGAGCAGTACTTC
CDR3: CASSDHWDSAYEQYF

D: -
size: -
J: TRBJ1-2
V: TRBV5-6
DNA: TGTGCCAGCAGCTTGTGGCTCAGTCCTTATGGCTACACCTTC
CDR3: CASSLWLSPYGYTF

D: -
size: -
J: TRBJ2-7
V: TRBV7-9
DNA: TGTGCCAGCAGCTTAGGGTGGACGAGGGCCCTCGAGCAGTACTTC
CDR3: CASSLGWTRALEQYF

D: TRBD1
size: -
J: TRBJ1-2
V: TRBV7-2
DNA: TGTGCCAGCAGCCCTCGGACAGGGGGCGTCTATGGCTACACCTTC
CDR3: CASSPRTGGVYGYTF

D: TRBD2
size: -
J: TRBJ2-2
V: TRBV7-3
DNA: TGTGCCAGCAGCTTACAGGCTAGCGGGGGCCAGGAGCTGTTTTTT
CDR3: CASSLQASGGQELFF

D: -
size: -
J: TRBJ2-7
V: TRBV5-1
DNA: TGCGCCAGCAGCCACTGGGGCAAAAGGGAACCCTACGAGCAGTACTTC
CDR3: CASSHWGKREPYEQYF

D: -
size: -
J: TRBJ2-6
V: TRBV5-4
DNA: TGTGCCAGCAGCTTGGGACAGTTGAGCTCTGGGGCCAACGTCCTGACTTTC
CDR3: CASSLGQLSSGANVLTF

D: -
size: -
J: TRBJ2-4
V: TRBV6-4
DNA: TGTGCCAGCAGTGACTCCGCAGGGGCGTACATTCAGTACTTC
CDR3: CASSDSAGAYIQYF

D: TRBD1
size: once
J: TRBJ1-1
V: TRBV4-1
DNA: TGCGCCAGCAGCGGGATGGGGACAGGGGCGGACACTGAAGCTTTCTTT
CDR3: CASSGMGTGADTEAFF

D: TRBD1
size: -
J: TRBJ2-2
V: TRBV2
DNA: TGTGCCAGCAGACGAATACCGGGACAGGGTATATCCGGGGAGCTGTTTTTT
CDR3: CASRRIPGQGISGELFF

D: -
size: -
J: TRBJ2-4
V: TRBV19
DNA: TGTGCCAGTAGTGCCCGAGGACAGCTAGCCAAAAACATTCAGTACTTC
CDR3: CASSARGQLAKNIQYF

D: -
size: -
J: TRBJ2-2
V: TRBV5-1
DNA: TGCGCCAGCAGCCAAGGGACTGGGAACACCGGGGAGCTGTTTTTT
CDR3: CASSQGTGNTGELFF